This T cell receptor beta chain was sequenced during a study of CD8 T cells in Susac syndrome. Study in general: Eight or nine of the sequenced Susac syndrome patients were in remission, and roughly six had active disease.

Diagnostic criteria defined recently for definite or probable disease were met by the Susac syndrome patients. Study findings and constraints: Acknowledgment was made by the study that its TCR sequencing and HLA analysis involved a relatively small number of individuals. The CD4+ T cell repertoires that were profiled in Susac syndrome showed no clonal expansion.

The CDR3 is made up of 14 amino acids. V was trimmed by 6 bases and J by 5 bases, leaving 17 bases between them. As to this clonotype: Its specificity is not known.

An amount of RNA that ranged from about 0.45 to 1 ug was reverse transcribed with random hexamers. TCRdb reprocessed the immunoSEQ multiplex PCR reads with MiXCR, giving one entry per CDR3 protein. The sample comprises 120,000 to 150,000 distinct CDR3 sequences, roughly 95% of which are singletons, and over 0.065% rests with the top ten. This receptor was identified in a human donor with Susac syndrome. This chain connects TRBV12-3 or TRBV12-4 to TRBJ2-7; D gene unclear. The material sequenced was CD4+ T cells from PBMCs. CDR3 region: CASSQASEDHEQYF. The DNA for the CDR3 is TGTGCCAGCAGCCAGGCCAGTGAGGATCACGAGCAGTACTTC.